A selection of T cell receptor beta chains follows, all from one sample in a study of blood T cell repertoires in COVID-19. The table came from immunoSEQ multiplex PCR; TCRdb's copy has only in-frame clones and leaves some out. The sample has some 420,000 clones; around 91% are singletons. The sample was PBMCs or T cells enriched from blood (not recorded which). Receptor source: a man aged 30 to 45 who had recovered from COVID-19. The conserved cysteine and the conserved F or W are not part of the CDR3 here. Each record gives: D gene, V gene, CDR3 protein. The D gene is left open where the match is weak.

- TRBV30 AWRPGSDTGELF
- TRBV7-9 ASSLLNTEAF
TRBD2 TRBV7-6 ASSLGLAYEQY
- TRBV19 ASSSLENTGELF
TRBD2 TRBV3-1/TRBV3-2 ASSQGLAGGEQY
TRBD1 TRBV28 AGTGKGSPLH
- TRBV11-2 ASSSRGPKNSPLH
- TRBV20-1 SASVGHYYGYT
TRBD2 TRBV27 ASSASTSGETQY
- TRBV18 ASSPFRAGNQPQH
- TRBV5-1 ASSPSGSSYNEQF